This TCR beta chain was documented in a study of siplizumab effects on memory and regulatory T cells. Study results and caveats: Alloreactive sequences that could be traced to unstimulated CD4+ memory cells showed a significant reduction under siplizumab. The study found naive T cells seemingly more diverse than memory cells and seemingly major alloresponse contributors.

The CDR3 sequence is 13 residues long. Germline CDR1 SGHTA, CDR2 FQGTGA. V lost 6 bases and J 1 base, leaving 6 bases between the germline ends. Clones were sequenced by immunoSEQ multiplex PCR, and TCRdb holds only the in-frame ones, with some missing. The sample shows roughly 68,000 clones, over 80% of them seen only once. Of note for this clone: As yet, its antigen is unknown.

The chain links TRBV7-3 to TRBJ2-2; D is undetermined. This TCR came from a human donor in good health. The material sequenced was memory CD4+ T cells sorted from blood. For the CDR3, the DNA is TGTGCCAGCAGAGACGGGAACACCGGGGAGCTGTTTTTT. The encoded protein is CASRDGNTGELFF. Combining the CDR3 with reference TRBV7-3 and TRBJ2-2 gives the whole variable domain GAGVSQTPSNKVTEKGKYVELRCDPISGHTALYWYRQSLGQGPEFLIYFQGTGAADDSGLPNDRFFAVRPEGSVSTLKIQRTERGDSAVYLCASRDGNTGELFFGEGSRLTVL.